Shown below are 23 T cell receptor beta chains from a single sample sequenced in a study of identical twins. One entry per CDR3 protein results from TCRdb running MiXCR on the 5' RACE reads. The sample lists roughly 700,000 distinct CDR3 sequences, approximately 9% occurring once. The same specimen was also included in a second study, on yellow fever vaccine responses in identical twins.

The sample was PBMCs. The receptors come from a woman under 30 in good health.

J is TRBJ1-1 and V is TRBV28; 7 bases match TRBD1. Germline trimming cut 10 bases from V and 4 bases from J; bases unmatched to any gene: 6. Germline CDR1 reads MDHEN; CDR2 reads SYDVKM. The CDR3 is 12 amino acids. This CDR3 is CATLQGFTEAFF. DNA for the CDR3: TGTGCCACCCTACAGGGGTTCACTGAAGCTTTCTTT.

The CDR3 nucleotides read TGCGCCAGCAGCCAAGAGTCTAGCGGGAGATACGAGCAGTACTTC. Its translation: CASSQESSGRYEQYF. The V and J genes are TRBV4-3 and TRBJ2-7; 10 bases line up with TRBD2. V shed 0 bases, J shed 4 bases, and the junction held 3 bases outside the gene matches. Looked up from germline, CDR1 is LGHNA and CDR2 is YSLEER. The CDR3 is 15 residues long.

This clonotype was observed at least ten times. J is TRBJ2-1 and V is TRBV10-3; D is perhaps TRBD2 (6 bases). The germline V gene encodes CDR1 ENHRY and CDR2 SYGVKD. The CDR3 loop spans 14 amino acids. The germline V and J ends were trimmed by 4 bases and 8 bases, with 15 bases remaining between them. The CDR3 loop reads CAISGGRDEDEQFF. CDR3 bases: TGTGCCATCAGTGGAGGGCGGGACGAGGATGAGCAGTTCTTC.

V gene TRBV12-3 or TRBV12-4 combines with J gene TRBJ2-1; TRBD1 is a possible D gene (6 bases). Trimming took 3 bases from V and 8 from J, leaving 23 bases between them. This CDR3 has 17 residues. Here the CDR3 reads CASSFAQGLPTSDEQFF. DNA for the CDR3: TGTGCCAGCAGTTTTGCCCAGGGGCTCCCCACAAGTGATGAGCAGTTCTTC.

This clonotype was picked up a small number of times. The chain employs TRBV12-3 or TRBV12-4 and TRBJ1-2; 8 bases are shared with TRBD1. CDR3 length: 14 amino acids. V shed 7 bases, J shed 4 bases, and the junction held 8 bases outside the gene matches. In DNA, the CDR3 is TGTGCCAGCACCACCGGGGACAGGTCCTATGGCTACACCTTC. Protein: CASTTGDRSYGYTF.

The chain employs TRBV6-2 or TRBV6-3 and TRBJ2-7, with 15 bases fitting TRBD2. The CDR3 contains 16 residues. The germline V gene has CDR1 MNHEY and CDR2 SVGEGT. V shed 5 bases and J 6 bases; nucleotides not matched to a gene: 8. CDR3 residues: CASSPPPGLAGGEQYF. Written as DNA, the CDR3 is TGTGCCAGCAGTCCTCCGCCGGGACTAGCGGGAGGCGAGCAGTACTTC.

There are many counts of this clonotype. V and J are TRBV5-1 and TRBJ1-5, with 9 bases matching TRBD1. There are 15 residues in the CDR3. Trimming at V came to 2 bases and at J to 4 bases, leaving 4 bases not matched to a gene. CDR1 is SGHRS and CDR2 is YFSETQ in the germline V gene. The CDR3 spells CASSFGTGPNQPQHF. Written as DNA, the CDR3 is TGCGCCAGCAGCTTCGGGACAGGGCCTAATCAGCCCCAGCATTTT. Supplemented by reference TRBV5-1 and TRBJ1-5, the full variable domain reads KAGVTQTPRYLIKTRGQQVTLSCSPISGHRSVSWYQQTPGQGLQFLFEYFSETQRNKGNFPGRFSGRQFSNSRSEMNVSTLELGDSALYLCASSFGTGPNQPQHFGDGTRLSIL.

This chain uses TRBV3-1 with TRBJ2-3, with D perhaps TRBD1 or TRBD2 (5 bases each). Germline CDR1 and CDR2: LGHDT and YNNKEL (reference sequence). This CDR3 is built from 17 residues. V was pared by 1 base and J by 6 bases, with 20 bases between. CDR3 loop: CASSQGISEVGADTQYF. The CDR3 coding sequence is TGTGCCAGCAGCCAAGGGATTAGCGAGGTCGGGGCGGATACGCAGTATTTT.

This clonotype was observed a few times. The chain couples TRBV7-9 to TRBJ2-2; TRBD2 might be the D (6 bases). This CDR3 contains 17 residues. Trimming left V 3 bases short and J 0 bases short, with 14 bases between. CDR1 is SEHNR and CDR2 is FQNEAQ in the germline V gene (reference sequence). The CDR3 nucleotides are TGTGCCAGCAGCTTTCTTGGGGACTCGGCGAACACCGGGGAGCTGTTTTTT. Translated: CASSFLGDSANTGELFF.

This clonotype was detected a few times. J is TRBJ2-7 and V is TRBV28, with TRBD1 matching 9 bases. From germline, CDR1 is MDHEN and CDR2 SYDVKM. Trimming took 3 bases from V and 6 from J; bases not matched to a gene: 12. The CDR3 sequence is 16 residues long. The CDR3 sequence: CASSLVLQGARGEQYF. The CDR3 DNA follows: TGTGCCAGCAGTTTGGTCCTACAGGGGGCGCGTGGCGAGCAGTACTTC. Together with reference TRBV28 and TRBJ2-7, the CDR3 gives the full variable domain: DVKVTQSSRYLVKRTGEKVFLECVQDMDHENMFWYRQDPGLGLRLIYFSYDVKMKEKGDIPEGYSVSREKKERFSLILESASTNQTSMYLCASSLVLQGARGEQYFGPGTRLTVT.

Ten or more counts support this clonotype. This chain links TRBV3-1 with TRBJ2-2, with unresolved D. From germline, CDR1 is LGHDT and CDR2 YNNKEL (reference sequence). The CDR3 is 12 amino acids. The V gene lost 2 bases and the J gene lost 7 bases, with 5 bases spanning the gap. The DNA of the CDR3 is TGTGCCAGCAGCCAACTTTTCGGGGAGCTGTTTTTT. Translation: CASSQLFGELFF.

This clonotype was observed a handful of times. V usage is TRBV9 and J usage is TRBJ2-7; 8 nucleotides line up with TRBD1. Per the germline V gene, CDR1 is SGDLS and CDR2 is YYNGEE. The CDR3 is 20 residues long. Trimming removed 8 bases from V and 3 bases from J; junction bases left unmatched: 28. The CDR3 region has the DNA TGTGCCAGTCGGGCCCCGATCGGACAGGGAAAGACCGTCTATGACTACGAGCAGTACTTC. It encodes CASRAPIGQGKTVYDYEQYF.

The chain joins TRBV4-2 to TRBJ1-4, with D perhaps matching TRBD1 (6 bases). Trimming shortened V by 2 bases and J by 8 bases, and 21 bases separated the two germline ends. The CDR3 is 17 amino acids. Per germline, CDR1 LGHNA and CDR2 YNFKEQ. CDR3 sequence (DNA): TGTGCCAGCAGCCAATATAAGACACAGGGCCCGGGCGAAAAACTGTTTTTT. Its protein product is CASSQYKTQGPGEKLFF.

At least ten counts were recorded for this clonotype. This sequence joins TRBV29-1 and TRBJ1-4; TRBD1 might be the D (6 bases). Germline loops: CDR1 SQVTM, CDR2 ANQGSEA. The CDR3 sequence is 15 residues long. Trimming shortened V by 6 bases and J by 8 bases, and 22 bases separated the two germline ends. This CDR3 is CSVSTGIPDIEKLFF. The DNA for the CDR3 is TGCAGCGTATCTACAGGGATCCCTGACATAGAAAAACTGTTTTTT.

This clonotype was seen at least ten times. The V gene is TRBV12-3 or TRBV12-4, the J gene TRBJ2-3; the D gene could be TRBD1 or TRBD2 (5 bases each). There are 15 residues in the CDR3. V lost 4 bases and J 0 bases, leaving 11 bases between the germline ends. The CDR3 sequence is CASSSGRASTDTQYF. The CDR3 bases are TGTGCCAGCAGTTCGGGGCGGGCAAGCACAGATACGCAGTATTTT.

In this sample, this clonotype turned up once. The rearrangement links TRBV25-1 to TRBJ1-5, with 10 nucleotides matching TRBD1. The CDR3 loop spans 14 amino acids. Germline V gene lookup returns CDR1 MGHDK and CDR2 SYGVNS. Trimming removed 7 bases from V and 6 bases from J; junction bases left unmatched: 6. CDR3 DNA sequence: TGTGCCAGCAAGGACAGGGGGGATAGTCAGCCCCAGCATTTT. As protein: CASKDRGDSQPQHF.

The CDR3 spells CASSPPSSNEQFF. Here the CDR3 DNA reads TGTGCCAGCTCACCACCGTCTAGCAATGAGCAGTTCTTC. The genes are TRBV18 and TRBJ2-1; D call uncertain. CDR1 KGHSH and CDR2 LQKENI come from the germline V gene. The CDR3 contains 13 residues. Trimming cost V 0 bases and J 6 bases, with 6 bases left between them.

The chain joins TRBV9 to TRBJ2-7; tentative D call: TRBD2 (6 bases). CDR1 and CDR2 (germline): SGDLS, YYNGEE. V was trimmed by 4 bases and J by 0 bases, leaving 17 bases between them. CDR3 length: 16 residues. The CDR3 DNA reads as TGTGCCAGCAGCCTTTCCCGGGACGGGAGCTCCTACGAGCAGTACTTC. It encodes CASSLSRDGSSYEQYF. The full variable domain, completed using reference TRBV9 and TRBJ2-7, is DSGVTQTPKHLITATGQRVTLRCSPRSGDLSVYWYQQSLDQGLQFLIQYYNGEERAKGNILERFSAQQFPDLHSELNLSSLELGDSALYFCASSLSRDGSSYEQYFGPGTRLTVT.

In this sample, this clonotype turned up a few times. This sequence joins TRBV24-1 and TRBJ2-1; tentative D call: TRBD2 (6 bases). The CDR3 is 15 residues long. Germline CDR1 and CDR2: KGHDR and SFDVKD. Trimming pared 1 base from V and 8 bases from J, leaving 14 bases between. This CDR3 reads CATSDLAGSEDEQFF. CDR3 DNA: TGTGCCACCAGTGATTTAGCCGGGAGTGAGGATGAGCAGTTCTTC.

This clonotype was seen only once. Being one base from a much bigger clone, this may be a read error. V is TRBV12-3 or TRBV12-4 and J is TRBJ2-2; the D gene is possibly TRBD1 (8 bases). The CDR3 loop spans 15 amino acids. V lost 6 bases to trimming and J lost 5 bases, with 16 bases between them. Written as DNA, the CDR3 is TGTGCCAGCAGCCCGACAGGGGAGGGGACCGGGGAGCTGTTTTTT. Amino acid sequence: CASSPTGEGTGELFF.

V and J are TRBV28 and TRBJ2-5; 7 bases agree with TRBD1. The germline V gene has CDR1 MDHEN and CDR2 SYDVKM. V lost 3 bases and J lost 3; bases outside the gene matches: 4. The length of the CDR3 is 14 residues. CDR3 protein: CASSFYDREETQYF. The CDR3 coding sequence is TGTGCCAGCAGTTTTTACGACAGGGAAGAGACCCAGTACTTC. Filled out from reference TRBV28 and TRBJ2-5, the complete variable domain reads DVKVTQSSRYLVKRTGEKVFLECVQDMDHENMFWYRQDPGLGLRLIYFSYDVKMKEKGDIPEGYSVSREKKERFSLILESASTNQTSMYLCASSFYDREETQYFGPGTRLLVL.

At least ten counts were recorded for this clonotype. This rearrangement joins TRBV4-1 to TRBJ2-7, with TRBD2 matching 7 bases. The CDR3 has 14 residues. From germline, CDR1 is MGHRA and CDR2 YSYEKL. J lost 3 bases, V lost 4 bases, and 6 bases had no gene match. CDR3 nucleotides: TGCGCCAGCAGCCCGACTAGCAGCTACTACGAGCAGTACTTC. Its translation is CASSPTSSYYEQYF.

The CDR3 is CASSYRGPTTDTQYF. Written as DNA, the CDR3 is TGTGCCAGCAGCTACCGAGGACCGACCACAGATACGCAGTATTTT. V and J are TRBV7-9 and TRBJ2-3; no clear D. The length of the CDR3 is 15 residues. In germline, CDR1 is SEHNR, CDR2 FQNEAQ (reference sequence). V was cut by 4 bases and J by 2 bases, with 13 bases left in between.